Detailed here is one T cell receptor (beta chain). This specimen belongs to a study of T cell responses to AZD1222 COVID-19 vaccine. Study background: It was second doses at about 4 or about 12 weeks that were pooled.

Assay used: immunoSEQ multiplex PCR; TCRdb lists only in-frame clones, some missing. Of approximately 110,000 clones listed, around 95% were seen once; the top ten hold 2.2%. Per germline, CDR1 LGHDT and CDR2 YNNKEL (reference sequence). V lost 7 bases and J lost 1; bases outside the gene matches: 24. This CDR3 has 20 residues. V and J are TRBV3-1 (or the pseudogene TRBV3-2) and TRBJ2-5, with 7 nucleotides matching TRBD2. This TCR was sampled from an adult in good health. The sample was peripheral blood, taken on day 0 of AZD1222 vaccination. CDR3 protein: CASTPHKRRSGEGPQETQYF. In nucleotides, the CDR3 is TGTGCCAGCACCCCCCACAAGCGGAGATCGGGGGAGGGCCCCCAAGAGACCCAGTACTTC.